This record covers a single T cell receptor beta chain. Antigen: not known. The sample originates from a study of cytomegalovirus exposure and HLA in healthy donors. Regarding the study as a whole: Certain sequence variants were highly shared and formed a cluster, and this cluster was likely a sequencing artifact. Per a prior analysis, the majority of TCR beta V segments were productive roughly 90% or roughly 30% of the time.

This PCR relied on a set of 60 Vbeta primers and 13 Jbeta primers. Clones were read by immunoSEQ multiplex PCR, and TCRdb kept only the in-frame ones, dropping some. There are 200,000 to 250,000 clones in the sample; 83% occur only once, and approximately 1.4% lies in the top ten. The sequencing sample was made of PBMCs. The TCR sequence derives from a girl between 5 and 17 years old in good health and CMV-seronegative.

CDR3 nucleotide sequence: TGTGCCTGGAGTAAGACAGGGGCCCGCACAGATACGCAGTATTTT. It encodes CAWSKTGARTDTQYF. The genes are TRBV30 and TRBJ2-3; 8 bases are a match to TRBD1. J was trimmed by 1 base and V by 2 bases; bases with no gene match: 5. Germline V gene lookup returns CDR1 GTSNPN and CDR2 SVGIG (reference sequence). This CDR3 is 15 amino acids long.